Listed below are T cell receptor beta chains from one sample, sequenced in a study of identical twins. Each CDR3 protein is one row after TCRdb ran MiXCR on the 5' RACE reads. The table lists hundreds of thousands of distinct CDR3 sequences, 9% to 15% of them singletons. These same data were also listed under a study on yellow fever vaccine responses in identical twins.

Specimen: CD8+ T cells sorted from blood. These receptors were obtained from a young woman in good health. The conserved cysteine and the conserved F or W are not part of the CDR3 here. D genes are given only for firm matches. Size is stated for part of the rows, as once, few or many counts, or as a class when the clone is expanded.

>few|TRBD2|TRBV7-3|TRBJ2-1|18
ASSLTGHLGLAGGYNEQF
>NA|NA|TRBV12-3/TRBV12-4|TRBJ1-5|14
ASSSEPADSNQPQH
>many|TRBD1|TRBV4-1|TRBJ1-2|12
ASSEDRGPRGYT
>few|TRBD2|TRBV27|TRBJ2-3|12
ASSWGGMVDTQY
>NA|NA|TRBV27|TRBJ2-3|10
ASSLFGDTQY
>many|NA|TRBV7-6|TRBJ2-1|13
ASSLQWDPYNEQF
>NA|TRBD1|TRBV5-1|TRBJ2-7|11
ASSPGQRYEQY
>many|NA|TRBV5-1|TRBJ1-2|9
ASSLDRSYT
>many|NA|TRBV12-3/TRBV12-4|TRBJ2-1|10
ASSLRVNEQF
>few|NA|TRBV20-1|TRBJ2-5|9
SASMEETQY
>NA|TRBD2|TRBV4-1|TRBJ2-1|13
ASSTTSGGNNEQF
>few|NA|TRBV3-1|TRBJ1-6|13
ASSQSNDFNSPLH
>few|NA|TRBV6-2/TRBV6-3|TRBJ2-7|12
ASSRAGSPYEQY
>NA|NA|TRBV27|TRBJ2-5|11
ASARGVLETQY
>many|NA|TRBV12-3/TRBV12-4|TRBJ2-7|11
ASSFSSSYEQY
>NA|TRBD2|TRBV28|TRBJ2-1|14
ASRWGTSGSYNEQF
>NA|NA|TRBV12-3/TRBV12-4|TRBJ2-7|13
ASSVGVMRSYEQY
>few|TRBD2|TRBV6-5|TRBJ2-3|16
ASSYRGLAGVETDTQY
>few|TRBD1|TRBV14|TRBJ1-2|14
ASSQTGQGINRGYT
>few|NA|TRBV6-5|TRBJ2-2|15
ASSYGGGHANTGELF
>NA|TRBD2|TRBV11-1|TRBJ2-7|16
ASSLDSGLAGVSYEQY
>NA|NA|TRBV27|TRBJ1-2|12
ASSPVSANYGYT